Listed here are 15 T cell receptor beta chains from one sample, sequenced in a study of PD-1 blockade in classical Hodgkin lymphoma. Sequenced by immunoSEQ multiplex PCR; TCRdb stores in-frame clones only, minus some. The sample contains 47,000 or so clones, about three quarters of which appear only once. Brentuximab vedotin exposure varied among the patients, all of whom had relapsed after autologous stem cell transplantation. The sample consisted of peripheral blood mononuclear cells (PBMCs), taken at baseline. The receptors originated from a human donor with classical Hodgkin lymphoma.

The V call is TRBV6-5, the J call TRBJ2-5; D is tentatively TRBD1 or TRBD2 (6 bases each). This CDR3 spans 14 amino acids. V was clipped by 4 bases and J by 5 bases, with 14 bases between them. Germline V gene sequence: CDR1 MNHEY, CDR2 SVGAGI. The CDR3 sequence is CASSFREGGETQYF. DNA for the CDR3: TGTGCCAGCAGTTTCAGGGAAGGGGGGGAGACCCAGTACTTC.

The chain joins TRBV9 to TRBJ2-2; 8 bases agree with TRBD2. Germline loops: CDR1 SGDLS, CDR2 YYNGEE. J lost 5 bases, V lost 4 bases, and 10 bases had no gene match. This CDR3 is 16 amino acids long. The CDR3, as DNA: TGTGCCAGCAGCCCTACGTTTGGCGGGGGGACCGGGGAGCTGTTTTTT. Translated, it gives CASSPTFGGGTGELFF.

The CDR3 nucleotides are TGTGCCTGGAGTGCTCGAGGGCGGGATGAGCAGTTCTTC. As protein: CAWSARGRDEQFF. This chain links TRBV30 with TRBJ2-1; a weak D match, TRBD2 (5 bases). This CDR3 is 13 amino acids long. Trimming pared 1 base from V and 8 bases from J, leaving 12 bases between. CDR1 and CDR2 from the germline V gene are GTSNPN and SVGIG (reference sequence).

This sequence joins TRBV19 and TRBJ2-3; 14 bases agree with TRBD2. This CDR3 spans 18 amino acids. Germline loops: CDR1 LNHDA, CDR2 SQIVND (reference sequence). The junction had 8 bases not matched to a gene; V was cut back by 1 base and J by 5 bases. The CDR3 loop reads CASSIVLRTSGGRDTQYF. In nucleotides, the CDR3 is TGTGCCAGTAGTATAGTCCTCAGGACTAGCGGGGGGCGAGATACGCAGTATTTT.

This clone was observed a few times. The J gene is TRBJ2-1, the V gene TRBV9, with TRBD2 matching 9 bases. The length of the CDR3 is 19 residues. V shed 0 bases, J shed 5 bases, and the junction held 15 bases outside the gene matches. CDR1 and CDR2 from the germline V gene are SGDLS and YYNGEE. The CDR3 is CASSVVAGVLPTLNNEQFF. In nucleotides, the CDR3 is TGTGCCAGCAGCGTAGTAGCGGGGGTACTTCCAACCCTTAACAATGAGCAGTTCTTC.

The chain uses TRBV19 and TRBJ1-1; no clear D gene. V was pared by 3 bases and J by 0 bases, with 8 bases between. The CDR3 loop spans 14 amino acids. Germline V gene data show CDR1 as LNHDA and CDR2 as SQIVND (reference sequence). CDR3 in amino acids: CASSIDTLNTEAFF. The CDR3 DNA is TGTGCCAGTAGTATCGACACCCTGAACACTGAAGCTTTCTTT. Drawing the rest from reference TRBV19 and TRBJ1-1, the complete variable domain is DGGITQSPKYLFRKEGQNVTLSCEQNLNHDAMYWYRQDPGQGLRLIYYSQIVNDFQKGDIAEGYSVSREKKESFPLTVTSAQKNPTAFYLCASSIDTLNTEAFFGQGTRLTVV.

The CDR3 loop reads CASSESNRAGNTIYF. DNA for the CDR3: TGCGCCAGCAGTGAGTCGAACAGGGCTGGAAACACCATATATTTT. The chain couples TRBV10-1 to TRBJ1-3, with D perhaps matching TRBD1 (6 bases). V gave up 0 bases and J gave up 2 bases, with 8 bases separating them. Germline V gives CDR1 WNHNN, CDR2 SYGVQD (reference sequence). This CDR3 region has 15 residues.

The chain links TRBV5-6 to TRBJ2-7; D unclear. This CDR3 is 11 amino acids long. Per the germline V gene, CDR1 is SGHDT and CDR2 is YYEEEE. V was clipped by 4 bases and J by 3 bases, with 5 bases between them. Here the CDR3 reads CASSRVYEQYF. In DNA, the CDR3 is TGTGCCAGCAGCCGGGTCTACGAGCAGTACTTC.

J is TRBJ2-5 and V is TRBV7-7; TRBD1 is a possible D gene (6 bases). Between the trimmed V and J ends, which lost 5 bases and 4 bases, there was a span of 11 bases. This CDR3 comprises 13 residues. Per the germline V gene, CDR1 is SSHAT and CDR2 is FNYEAQ (reference sequence). In nucleotides, the CDR3 is TGTGCCAGCAGCCCAGGGGTTCGAGAGACCCAGTACTTC. This encodes CASSPGVRETQYF.

This rearrangement joins TRBV12-5 to TRBJ1-4; no definite D call. The length of the CDR3 is 14 residues. Per germline, CDR1 LGHNT and CDR2 FRNRAP. With 4 bases removed from V and 5 bases from J, the gap between germline ends came to 11 bases. This CDR3 reads CASGSGLGNEKLFF. In nucleotides, the CDR3 is TGTGCTAGTGGTTCGGGGTTAGGGAATGAAAAACTGTTTTTT.

A word on this clone: The sample contains more than one DNA sequence encoding this CDR3. The rearrangement links TRBV28 to TRBJ1-2; no reliable D call. CDR3 size: 11 residues. Germline CDR1 and CDR2: MDHEN and SYDVKM. V lost 3 bases, J lost 7 bases, and 6 bases lay in between. Written as DNA, the CDR3 is TGTGCCAGCAGTTTTATTGGTGGCTACACCTTC. Protein sequence: CASSFIGGYTF.

J is TRBJ1-4 and V is TRBV5-1; D perhaps matches TRBD1 (5 bases). Looked up from germline, CDR1 is SGHRS and CDR2 is YFSETQ. Trimming took 2 bases from V and 0 from J, leaving 8 bases between them. The CDR3 runs 15 residues. CDR3 region: CASSFGAATNEKLFF. The CDR3 nucleotides are TGCGCCAGCAGCTTCGGGGCTGCAACTAATGAAAAACTGTTTTTT.

The chain combines TRBV11-2 with TRBJ1-1, with 9 bases aligning to TRBD1. Looked up from germline, CDR1 is SGHAT and CDR2 is FQNNGV. The ends lost 6 bases at V and 3 bases at J; junction bases unmatched: 2. The CDR3 has 13 residues. The CDR3 bases are TGTGCCAGCAGACAGGGGGCCGACACTGAAGCTTTCTTT. Residues: CASRQGADTEAFF.

J is TRBJ2-3 and V is TRBV9, with 7 positions matching TRBD1. There are 15 residues in the CDR3. The germline V gene has CDR1 SGDLS and CDR2 YYNGEE. V lost 5 bases and J lost 1; bases outside the gene matches: 7. The CDR3 loop reads CASSPTGLGTDTQYF. CDR3 coding DNA: TGTGCCAGCAGTCCGACAGGGTTAGGCACAGATACGCAGTATTTT.

The V gene is TRBV2, the J gene TRBJ2-3, with 15 bases lining up with TRBD2. This CDR3 has 18 residues. V gave up 3 bases and J gave up 0 bases; unmatched junction bases: 4. The germline V gene encodes CDR1 SNHLY and CDR2 FYNNEI. The CDR3 sequence: CASSEGGLAGGSTDTQYF. CDR3 sequence (DNA): TGTGCCAGCAGTGAGGGGGGACTAGCGGGAGGTAGCACAGATACGCAGTATTTT.